The 16 T cell receptor beta chains below were found in one sample sequenced in a study of blood T cell repertoires in COVID-19. Here immunoSEQ multiplex PCR was the method, and the copy in TCRdb shows in-frame clones only, minus some. The sample lists over 200,000 clones; about four fifths were seen once. The material sequenced was PBMCs or T cells enriched from blood (not recorded which). Source of these receptors: a man in his fifties or sixties who had recovered from COVID-19.

The gene calls are TRBV19 and TRBJ1-5, with 8 bases identical to TRBD1. The CDR3 length is 15 residues. The germline V gene has CDR1 LNHDA and CDR2 SQIVND (reference sequence). Losses at the gene ends were 4 bases for V and 7 bases for J; bases not matched to a gene: 9. In DNA, the CDR3 is TGTGCCAGTAGTACCCAACTCCGACAGGGGCAGCCCCAGCATTTT. This translates into CASSTQLRQGQPQHF.

This clone was seen a single time. This chain connects TRBV4-3 to TRBJ1-1; 8 bases match TRBD1. Unmatched junction bases numbered 12, after V lost 6 bases and J lost 6 bases. The CDR3 loop spans 15 amino acids. Germline-derived CDR1 and CDR2 are LGHNA and YSLEER. The chain's CDR3 is CASSGGTGGVSEAFF. The CDR3 nucleotides read TGCGCCAGCAGTGGTGGTACAGGGGGGGTATCTGAAGCTTTCTTT.

The chain has TRBV5-1 and TRBJ1-3; D possibly corresponds to TRBD1 (5 bases). There are 15 residues in the CDR3. Germline CDR1 and CDR2: SGHRS and YFSETQ. V was cut by 2 bases and J by 4 bases, with 13 bases left in between. This chain's CDR3 is CASSLEGVGGNTIYF. The CDR3 DNA sequence: TGCGCCAGCAGCTTAGAAGGGGTAGGAGGAAACACCATATATTTT. Supplemented by reference TRBV5-1 and TRBJ1-3, the full variable domain reads KAGVTQTPRYLIKTRGQQVTLSCSPISGHRSVSWYQQTPGQGLQFLFEYFSETQRNKGNFPGRFSGRQFSNSRSEMNVSTLELGDSALYLCASSLEGVGGNTIYFGEGSWLTVV.

This sequence joins TRBV7-3 and TRBJ1-1; perhaps TRBD1 as D (5 bases). This CDR3 has 13 residues. Trimming took 3 bases from V and 2 from J, leaving 7 bases between them. In germline, CDR1 is SGHTA, CDR2 FQGTGA. The CDR3 DNA follows: TGTGCCAGCAGCTTGCAGGGAAACACTGAAGCTTTCTTT. This gives the protein CASSLQGNTEAFF.

This chain uses TRBV12-5 with TRBJ2-1; 8 nucleotides line up with TRBD2. The CDR3 is made up of 17 amino acids. Trimming took 1 base from V and 3 from J; bases not matched to a gene: 8. The germline V gene encodes CDR1 LGHNT and CDR2 FRNRAP. For the CDR3, the DNA is TGTGCTAGTGGTTTGGCCCGTCGGGGGGGCAGCTACAATGAGCAGTTCTTC. It is translated as CASGLARRGGSYNEQFF.

This chain joins TRBV2 and TRBJ2-1; TRBD2 agrees at 12 bases. The CDR3 covers 16 residues. V was pared by 8 bases and J by 0 bases, with 5 bases of the junction left unmatched. Germline loops: CDR1 SNHLY, CDR2 FYNNEI. This CDR3 is CASRRTSGASYNEQFF. The CDR3 bases are TGTGCCAGCCGAAGGACTAGCGGGGCCTCCTACAATGAGCAGTTCTTC.

This rearrangement joins TRBV2 to TRBJ1-2; D gene unclear. The CDR3 extends over 15 amino acids. The ends were cut back, 2 bases at V and 3 bases at J, with 13 bases in the middle. Germline assignment: CDR1 SNHLY and CDR2 FYNNEI. CDR3 sequence reads: CASSEIGGFDYGYTF. The CDR3 nucleotides read TGTGCCAGCAGTGAAATAGGAGGGTTCGACTATGGCTACACCTTC.

This chain connects TRBV5-6 to TRBJ2-1; 9 nucleotides agree with TRBD1. The CDR3 length is 15 residues. CDR1 and CDR2 from the germline V gene are SGHDT and YYEEEE. The junction had 5 bases not matched to a gene; V was cut back by 3 bases and J by 4 bases. Here the CDR3 reads CASSWGTGSYNEQFF. CDR3 sequence (DNA): TGTGCCAGCAGCTGGGGGACAGGGTCATACAATGAGCAGTTCTTC.

On this clone: At the DNA level, this CDR3 is encoded by other sequences in the same sample as well. This rearrangement joins TRBV5-1 to TRBJ1-1; TRBD1 matches at 10 bases. The CDR3 has 14 residues. Germline trimming cut 4 bases from V and 4 bases from J; bases unmatched to any gene: 4. Germline lookup yields CDR1 SGHRS and CDR2 YFSETQ. As DNA, the CDR3 is TGCGCCAGCAGCGGACAGGGGGAGCTCACTGAAGCTTTCTTT. This translates into CASSGQGELTEAFF.

The rearrangement joins TRBV25-1 to TRBJ2-3; 7 bases map to TRBD1. The germline gives CDR1 MGHDK, CDR2 SYGVNS. The CDR3 loop spans 14 amino acids. The V segment lost 4 bases and the J segment 2 bases; nucleotides outside the gene matches: 3. CDR3 coding DNA: TGTGCCAGCAGTGGGGACAGATTCACAGATACGCAGTATTTT. Translation: CASSGDRFTDTQYF.

The chain is built from TRBV7-9 and TRBJ1-3, with D hard to call. This CDR3 spans 15 amino acids. V was clipped by 4 bases and J by 0 bases, with 10 bases between them. Per germline, CDR1 SEHNR and CDR2 FQNEAQ (reference sequence). The CDR3 nucleotides read TGTGCCAGCAGCTCCCTCACGAGCTCTGGAAACACCATATATTTT. The encoded protein is CASSSLTSSGNTIYF.

The chain combines TRBV29-1 with TRBJ1-1; no clear D gene. Looked up from germline, CDR1 is SQVTM and CDR2 is ANQGSEA. Trimming cost V 4 bases and J 2 bases, with 5 bases left between them. There are 11 residues in the CDR3. This chain's CDR3 is CSVATNTEAFF. The CDR3 DNA sequence: TGCAGCGTTGCCACAAACACTGAAGCTTTCTTT.

The chain is built from TRBV4-1 and TRBJ2-2; the match to TRBD2 covers 10 bases. CDR1 is MGHRA, CDR2 YSYEKL, per germline. V was pared by 4 bases and J by 7 bases, with 9 bases of the junction left unmatched. This CDR3 has 16 residues. The CDR3 protein is CASSRSDQRGGGELFF. The CDR3, as DNA: TGCGCCAGCAGCCGCTCCGACCAGCGGGGGGGCGGGGAGCTGTTTTTT.

J is TRBJ2-3 and V is TRBV5-1; 10 nucleotides align to TRBD1. CDR1 and CDR2 (germline): SGHRS, YFSETQ. The J segment lost 9 bases and the V segment lost 4 bases, leaving 5 bases of the junction unmatched. This CDR3 has 13 residues. CDR3 sequence reads: CASSPSGQGTQYF. CDR3 in DNA: TGCGCCAGCAGCCCGTCGGGACAGGGGACGCAGTATTTT.

The genes are TRBV21-1 and TRBJ2-7; the table calls TRBD1, which could not be checked here. TRBV21-1 is shown as a pseudogene. CDR3 length equals 16 residues. The CDR3 sequence: CASSAICRDSSYEQYF. Here the CDR3 DNA reads TGTGCCAGCAGCGCGATATGCCGGGACAGCTCCTACGAGCAGTACTTC.

This chain links TRBV18 with TRBJ2-7; D remains ambiguous. This CDR3 is 14 amino acids long. The V end was cut by 1 base, the J end by 9 bases, with 16 bases between. Germline CDR1 and CDR2: KGHSH and LQKENI. In DNA form, the CDR3 reads TGTGCCAGCTCACCACGCGACACGGATCGAGCGCAGTACTTC. It is translated as CASSPRDTDRAQYF.